These 23 T cell receptor beta chains were sequenced from one sample in a study of T-cell memory formation after mild COVID-19. TCRdb recomputed calls from the 5' RACE reads with MiXCR, one row per CDR3 protein. The sample records about 470,000 distinct CDR3 sequences, 20% to 30% being singletons. Sequencing was done on a sample of PBMCs or a T cell subset sorted from them (not recorded which). Every receptor here comes from an adult woman who had mild COVID-19 (a few samples of this study predate the infection). Cell type and time point are not known.

A few counts support this clonotype. One end of the junction does not line up with germline, which may come from a read error. V usage is TRBV14 and J usage is TRBJ1-2; D not certain. Germline CDR1 reads SGHDN; CDR2 reads FVKESK. The CDR3 covers 13 residues. DNA for the CDR3: TGTGCCAGCAGTCCCACCCTTCTAGGTGGCTGCACCTTC. It encodes CASSPTLLGGCTF.

This clonotype occurred a few times. The chain has TRBV21-1 and TRBJ2-3; the table's D call TRBD2 went unverified against the DNA. TRBV21-1 is a recognized pseudogene. The CDR3 length is 16 residues. DNA of the CDR3: TGTGCCAGCAGCAAAGGCACTAGCGATAGCACAGATACGCAGTATTTT. It encodes CASSKGTSDSTDTQYF.

A few counts support this clonotype. This chain links TRBV12-3 or TRBV12-4 with TRBJ1-1; tentatively, D is TRBD1 (5 bases). The CDR3 sequence is 14 residues long. V lost 2 bases to trimming and J lost 6 bases, with 13 bases between them. CDR3 nucleotides: TGTGCCAGCAGTTTATCAGAGGGGAAATCTGAAGCTTTCTTT. Residues: CASSLSEGKSEAFF.

The chain has TRBV30 and TRBJ2-3, with 12 bases lining up with TRBD2. The CDR3 sequence is 15 residues long. Trimming cost V 5 bases and J 1 base; bases outside gene matches: 4. Germline V gene data show CDR1 as GTSNPN and CDR2 as SVGIG (reference sequence). CDR3 residues: CAWELAGGGTDTQYF. CDR3 sequence (DNA): TGTGCCTGGGAACTAGCGGGGGGCGGCACAGATACGCAGTATTTT. Looking up the rest from reference TRBV30 and TRBJ2-3 gives the full variable domain: SQTIHQWPATLVQPVGSPLSLECTVEGTSNPNLYWYRQAAGRGLQLLFYSVGIGQISSEVPQNLSASRPQDRQFILSSKKLLLSDSGFYLCAWELAGGGTDTQYFGPGTRLTVL.

This clonotype was found a few times. V gene TRBV20-1 combines with J gene TRBJ2-1, with 9 bases lining up with TRBD2. Losses at the gene ends were 0 bases for V and 7 bases for J; bases not matched to a gene: 7. Germline CDR1 is DFQATT and CDR2 is SNEGSKA (reference sequence). The length of the CDR3 is 15 residues. DNA of the CDR3: TGCAGTGCTAGAGATGGCCTAGCGGGAACGAATGAGCAGTTCTTC. This codes for CSARDGLAGTNEQFF.

CDR3 sequence reads: CSARDGETYNEQFF. As DNA, the CDR3 is TGCAGTGCTAGAGACGGGGAGACCTACAATGAGCAGTTCTTC. This sequence joins TRBV20-1 and TRBJ2-1; TRBD2 might be the D (5 bases). The CDR3 is 14 amino acids. The ends were cut back, 0 bases at V and 2 bases at J, with 8 bases in the middle. Germline CDR1 is DFQATT and CDR2 is SNEGSKA (reference sequence).

The table lists this clonotype with a few counts. V gene TRBV13 combines with J gene TRBJ1-1; D is ambiguous. The CDR3 is made up of 14 amino acids. V lost 3 bases to trimming and J lost 1 base, with 9 bases between them. Germline assignment: CDR1 PRHDT and CDR2 FYEKMQ (reference sequence). The CDR3 sequence is CASSFDGPNTEAFF. The CDR3 DNA sequence: TGTGCCAGCAGCTTTGACGGGCCGAACACTGAAGCTTTCTTT.

The chain joins TRBV10-1 to TRBJ2-7; 11 bases are a match to TRBD1. The V segment lost 7 bases and the J segment 5 bases; nucleotides outside the gene matches: 7. Germline CDR1 reads WNHNN; CDR2 reads SYGVQD (reference sequence). This CDR3 region has 14 residues. The CDR3: CASTPGQGDNEQYF. The CDR3, as DNA: TGCGCCAGCACTCCGGGACAGGGGGACAACGAGCAGTACTTC.

This clonotype has a count of ten or more. The rearrangement joins TRBV11-1 to TRBJ2-6; perhaps TRBD1 as D (6 bases). V lost 5 bases and J lost 1, with 15 bases in between. CDR1 and CDR2 (germline): SGHAT, FQDESV (reference sequence). This CDR3 is built from 17 residues. This CDR3 reads CASSTSDSSSGANVLTF. CDR3 bases: TGTGCCAGCAGCACGTCGGACAGTTCTTCTGGGGCCAACGTCCTGACTTTC.

This clonotype was detected only a few times. Here the CDR3 DNA reads TGTGCCAGCAGCCCCTCACGCGTCCCGAGCTCCTACAATGAGCAGTTCTTC. This gives the protein CASSPSRVPSSYNEQFF. The genes are TRBV11-3 and TRBJ2-1; D ambiguous. The V end lost 5 bases, the J end lost 0 bases, and 17 bases lay between the germline ends. Germline CDR1 is SGHNT and CDR2 is YENEEA. The CDR3 runs to 17 residues.

The chain has TRBV19 and TRBJ2-7, with D possibly matching TRBD2 (6 bases). V lost 6 bases, J lost 0 bases, and 15 bases lay in between. CDR1 and CDR2 from the germline V gene are LNHDA and SQIVND (reference sequence). The CDR3 totals 15 residues. CDR3 sequence: CASSRRGYSSYEQYF. CDR3 nucleotides: TGTGCCAGTAGCCGACGGGGGTACAGCTCCTACGAGCAGTACTTC.

The V gene is TRBV20-1, the J gene TRBJ2-1; 8 bases fit TRBD2. Germline V lookup: CDR1 DFQATT, CDR2 SNEGSKA (reference sequence). This CDR3 comprises 15 residues. The V gene end was trimmed by 4 bases and the J gene end by 8 bases; junction bases not matched to a gene: 13. This CDR3 is CSAKRLREEGDEQFF. The CDR3, as DNA: TGCAGTGCTAAAAGGCTGCGGGAGGAGGGCGATGAGCAGTTCTTC.

This clonotype was seen ten or more times. The chain carries TRBV7-2 and TRBJ2-3; TRBD2 aligns across 8 bases. CDR3 length: 16 amino acids. Germline V CDR1 and CDR2: SGHTA, FQGNSA. V trimming: 1 base; J trimming: 0 bases; junction bases outside the gene matches: 3. In nucleotides, the CDR3 is TGTGCCAGCAGCTTAGTCGGGACTAGAAGCACAGATACGCAGTATTTT. Encoded protein: CASSLVGTRSTDTQYF.

The chain joins TRBV7-9 to TRBJ1-2, with 11 bases identical to TRBD1. Trimming took 5 bases from V and 2 from J; bases not matched to a gene: 4. Germline CDR1 reads SEHNR; CDR2 reads FQNEAQ (reference sequence). This CDR3 has 15 residues. CDR3 in amino acids: CASSKDRGRNYGYTF. CDR3 nucleotides: TGTGCCAGCAGCAAGGACAGGGGGCGGAACTATGGCTACACCTTC.

This clonotype occurred a few times. The genes are TRBV6-5 and TRBJ2-1; D is undetermined. CDR1 is MNHEY and CDR2 is SVGAGI in the germline V gene. The CDR3 has 11 residues. Trimming shortened V by 4 bases and J by 14 bases, and 12 bases separated the two germline ends. CDR3 residues: CASSWSGREFF. The CDR3 DNA is TGTGCCAGCAGTTGGTCAGGACGAGAGTTCTTC.

This clonotype was picked up a small number of times. The V and J genes are TRBV12-3 or TRBV12-4 and TRBJ2-2, with TRBD2 as a possible D gene (5 bases). The V end lost 2 bases, the J end lost 4 bases, and 8 bases lay between the germline ends. CDR3 length: 14 residues. Here the CDR3 DNA reads TGTGCCAGCAGTTTAACTGGACTCACCGGGGAGCTGTTTTTT. Translated, it gives CASSLTGLTGELFF.

The chain has TRBV24-1 and TRBJ2-1, with 10 bases identical to TRBD2. Per the germline V gene, CDR1 is KGHDR and CDR2 is SFDVKD. With 0 bases clipped from V and 15 bases from J, the junction kept 7 bases outside the gene matches. The CDR3 runs 14 residues. CDR3: CATSDLAQREGRFF. The CDR3 DNA follows: TGTGCCACCAGTGATTTGGCCCAGCGGGAGGGCCGGTTCTTC.

The chain links TRBV6-2 or TRBV6-3 to TRBJ1-1; 7 bases match TRBD1. The CDR3 spans 13 residues. Trimming at V came to 7 bases and at J to 5 bases, leaving 7 bases not matched to a gene. CDR1 MNHEY and CDR2 SVGEGT come from the germline V gene. CDR3 residues: CASTLQGITEAFF. CDR3 sequence (DNA): TGTGCCAGCACCTTACAGGGGATAACTGAAGCTTTCTTT.

The chain has TRBV12-3 or TRBV12-4 and TRBJ2-7; the D gene is possibly TRBD1 (5 bases). V lost 6 bases and J lost 4, with 16 bases in between. The CDR3 contains 14 residues. The CDR3 region is CASSPDMLIYEQYF. The CDR3 nucleotides read TGTGCCAGCAGCCCGGACATGCTGATATACGAGCAGTACTTC.

This rearrangement joins TRBV7-9 to TRBJ2-1, with 7 bases that match TRBD1. CDR1 is SEHNR and CDR2 is FQNEAQ in the germline V gene (reference sequence). V gave up 1 base and J gave up 6 bases; unmatched junction bases: 12. The CDR3 consists of 17 residues. Here the CDR3 DNA reads TGTGCCAGCAGCTTAGGTACAGGGGTCGGGTTCGCCAATGAGCAGTTCTTC. It specifies CASSLGTGVGFANEQFF.

This rearrangement joins TRBV20-1 to TRBJ2-7, with 8 bases fitting TRBD2. J lost 1 base, V lost 3 bases, and 8 bases had no gene match. CDR3 size: 15 residues. Per germline, CDR1 DFQATT and CDR2 SNEGSKA (reference sequence). As DNA, the CDR3 is TGCAGTGCTAGGACGGGGGGGTCCGGATCCTACGAGCAGTACTTC. Translating it yields CSARTGGSGSYEQYF.

This clonotype was seen more than once but under ten times. The chain carries TRBV4-1 and TRBJ2-7; 7 bases agree with TRBD2. J was trimmed by 3 bases and V by 4 bases; bases with no gene match: 9. Germline V gene data show CDR1 as MGHRA and CDR2 as YSYEKL. This CDR3 comprises 15 residues. CDR3 in DNA: TGCGCCAGCAGCCCCTACGGGGGGACCGGCTACGAGCAGTACTTC. It encodes CASSPYGGTGYEQYF.

This clonotype came up a few times. V usage is TRBV12-3 or TRBV12-4 and J usage is TRBJ2-7; D is possibly TRBD2 (6 bases). V was trimmed by 6 bases and J by 4 bases, leaving 19 bases between them. The CDR3 has 15 residues. The CDR3 DNA is TGTGCCAGCAGCAGGATCCACCTAGCGAGTTACGAGCAGTACTTC. This gives the protein CASSRIHLASYEQYF.